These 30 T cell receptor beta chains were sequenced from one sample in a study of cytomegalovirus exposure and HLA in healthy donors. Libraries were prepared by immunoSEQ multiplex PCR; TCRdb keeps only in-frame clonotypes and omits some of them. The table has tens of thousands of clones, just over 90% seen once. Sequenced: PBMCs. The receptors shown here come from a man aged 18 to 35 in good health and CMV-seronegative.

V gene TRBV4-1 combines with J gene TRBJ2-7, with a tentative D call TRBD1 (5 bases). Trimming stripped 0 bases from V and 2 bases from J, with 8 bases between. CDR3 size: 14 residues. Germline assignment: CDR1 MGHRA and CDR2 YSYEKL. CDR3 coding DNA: TGCGCCAGCAGCCAAGAAGTACAGGCCTACGAGCAGTACTTC. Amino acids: CASSQEVQAYEQYF.

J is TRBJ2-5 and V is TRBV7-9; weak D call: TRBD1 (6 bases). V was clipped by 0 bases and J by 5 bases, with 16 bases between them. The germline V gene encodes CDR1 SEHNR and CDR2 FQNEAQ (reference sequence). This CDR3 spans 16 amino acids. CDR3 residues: CASSLADWGRRETQYF. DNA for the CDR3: TGTGCCAGCAGCTTAGCGGACTGGGGGCGAAGGGAGACCCAGTACTTC.

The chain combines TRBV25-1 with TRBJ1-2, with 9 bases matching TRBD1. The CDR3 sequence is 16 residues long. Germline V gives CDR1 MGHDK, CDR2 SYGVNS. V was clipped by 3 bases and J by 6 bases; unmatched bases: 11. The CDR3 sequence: CASSEASGTGRHGYTF. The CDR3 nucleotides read TGTGCCAGCAGTGAGGCTTCCGGGACAGGGCGGCATGGCTACACCTTC.

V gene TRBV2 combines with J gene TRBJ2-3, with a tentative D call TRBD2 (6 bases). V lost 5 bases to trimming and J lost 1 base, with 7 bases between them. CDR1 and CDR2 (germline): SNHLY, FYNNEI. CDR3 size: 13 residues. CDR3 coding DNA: TGTGCCAGCAGTTTAGCGGGCACAGATACGCAGTATTTT. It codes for CASSLAGTDTQYF.

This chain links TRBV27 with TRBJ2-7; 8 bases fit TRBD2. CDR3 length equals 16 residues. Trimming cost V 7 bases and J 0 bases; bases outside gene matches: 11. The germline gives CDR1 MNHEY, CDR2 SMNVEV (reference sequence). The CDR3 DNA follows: TGTGCCAGCACCCTGGTTGGCGGGGGGAGCTCCTACGAGCAGTACTTC. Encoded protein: CASTLVGGGSSYEQYF.

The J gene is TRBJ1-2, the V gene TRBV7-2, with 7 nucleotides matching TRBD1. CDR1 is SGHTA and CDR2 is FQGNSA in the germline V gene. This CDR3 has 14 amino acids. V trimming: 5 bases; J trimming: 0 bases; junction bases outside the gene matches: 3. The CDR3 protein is CASSPGGANYGYTF. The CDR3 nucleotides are TGTGCCAGCAGCCCAGGGGGAGCTAACTATGGCTACACCTTC. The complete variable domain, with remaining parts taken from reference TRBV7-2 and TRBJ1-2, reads GAGVSQSPSNKVTEKGKDVELRCDPISGHTALYWYRQSLGQGLEFLIYFQGNSAPDKSGLPSDRFSAERTGGSVSTLTIQRTQQEDSAVYLCASSPGGANYGYTFGSGTRLTVV.

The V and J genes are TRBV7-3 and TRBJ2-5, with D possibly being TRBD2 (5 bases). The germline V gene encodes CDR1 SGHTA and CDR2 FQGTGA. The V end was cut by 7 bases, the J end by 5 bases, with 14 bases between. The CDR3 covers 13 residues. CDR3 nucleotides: TGTGCCAGCACCCTGGACCCGGGGGAGACCCAGTACTTC. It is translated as CASTLDPGETQYF.

CDR3 protein: CASSQTGDYEQYF. The CDR3 nucleotides are TGCGCCAGCAGCCAAACAGGGGACTACGAGCAGTACTTC. The V and J genes are TRBV5-1 and TRBJ2-7; TRBD1 agrees at 7 bases. CDR3 length: 13 amino acids. The V gene's germline CDR1 is SGHRS and CDR2 YFSETQ. J gave up 3 bases and V 4 bases, and 4 bases lay outside the gene matches.

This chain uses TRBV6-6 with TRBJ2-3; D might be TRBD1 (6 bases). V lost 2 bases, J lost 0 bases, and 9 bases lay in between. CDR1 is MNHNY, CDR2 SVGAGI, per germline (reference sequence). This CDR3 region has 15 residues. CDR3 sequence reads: CASSYEGDSTDTQYF. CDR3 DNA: TGTGCCAGCAGTTACGAGGGGGATAGCACAGATACGCAGTATTTT.

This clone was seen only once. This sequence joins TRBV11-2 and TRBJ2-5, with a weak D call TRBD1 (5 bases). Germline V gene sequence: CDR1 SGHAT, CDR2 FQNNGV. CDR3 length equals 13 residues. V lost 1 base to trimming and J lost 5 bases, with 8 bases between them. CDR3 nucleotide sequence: TGTGCCAGCAGCTTAGTCCCAGGGGAGACCCAGTACTTC. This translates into CASSLVPGETQYF.

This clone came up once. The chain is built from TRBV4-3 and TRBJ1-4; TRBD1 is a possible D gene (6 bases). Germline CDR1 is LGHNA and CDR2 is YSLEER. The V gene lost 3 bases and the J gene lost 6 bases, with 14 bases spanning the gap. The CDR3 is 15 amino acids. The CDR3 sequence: CASSHSRRGYEKLFF. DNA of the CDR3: TGCGCCAGCAGCCATTCCCGCAGGGGTTATGAAAAACTGTTTTTT.

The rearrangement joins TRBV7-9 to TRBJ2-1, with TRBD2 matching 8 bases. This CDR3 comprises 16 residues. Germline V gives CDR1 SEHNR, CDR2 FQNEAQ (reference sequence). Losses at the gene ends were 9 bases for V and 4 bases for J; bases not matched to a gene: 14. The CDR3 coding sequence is TGTGCCAGTATAAACCAGCGGGAGAGCCGATACAATGAGCAGTTCTTC. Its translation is CASINQRESRYNEQFF.

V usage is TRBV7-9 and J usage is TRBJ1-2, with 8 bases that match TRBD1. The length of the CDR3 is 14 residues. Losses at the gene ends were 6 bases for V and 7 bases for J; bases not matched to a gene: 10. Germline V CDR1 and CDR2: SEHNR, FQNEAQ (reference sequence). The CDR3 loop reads CASSKTQGAGGYTF. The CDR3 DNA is TGTGCCAGCAGTAAAACGCAGGGGGCCGGTGGCTACACCTTC.

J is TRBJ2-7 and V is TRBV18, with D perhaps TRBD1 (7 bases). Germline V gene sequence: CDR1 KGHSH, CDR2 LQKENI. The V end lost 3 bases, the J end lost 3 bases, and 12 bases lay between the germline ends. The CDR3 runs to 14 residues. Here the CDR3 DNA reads TGTGCCAGCTCACCGAGACAGGGAGGCTACGAGCAGTACTTC. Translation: CASSPRQGGYEQYF. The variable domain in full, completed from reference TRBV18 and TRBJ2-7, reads NAGVMQNPRHLVRRRGQEARLRCSPMKGHSHVYWYRQLPEEGLKFMVYLQKENIIDESGMPKERFSAEFPKEGPSILRIQQVVRGDSAAYFCASSPRQGGYEQYFGPGTRLTVT.

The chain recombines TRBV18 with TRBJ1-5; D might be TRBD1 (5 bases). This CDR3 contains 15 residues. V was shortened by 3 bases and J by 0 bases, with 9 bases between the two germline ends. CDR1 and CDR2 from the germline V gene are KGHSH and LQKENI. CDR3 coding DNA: TGTGCCAGCTCACCGGGGGGGAATAGCAATCAGCCCCAGCATTTT. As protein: CASSPGGNSNQPQHF.

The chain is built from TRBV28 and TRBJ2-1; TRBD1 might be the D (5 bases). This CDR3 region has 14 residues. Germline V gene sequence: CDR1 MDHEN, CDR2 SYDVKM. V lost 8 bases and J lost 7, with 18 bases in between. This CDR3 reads CASLGAYLGNEQFF. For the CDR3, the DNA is TGTGCCAGCCTTGGGGCATACTTAGGGAATGAGCAGTTCTTC.

Written as DNA, the CDR3 is TGTGCCAGTAGTATTATACTAGTGGGGACCGGGGAGCTGTTTTTT. This sequence encodes CASSIILVGTGELFF. This chain uses TRBV19 with TRBJ2-2; possibly TRBD2 for D (5 bases). The CDR3 has 15 amino acids. The V and J ends lost 3 bases and 5 bases respectively, with 13 bases between them. In germline, CDR1 is LNHDA, CDR2 SQIVND (reference sequence).

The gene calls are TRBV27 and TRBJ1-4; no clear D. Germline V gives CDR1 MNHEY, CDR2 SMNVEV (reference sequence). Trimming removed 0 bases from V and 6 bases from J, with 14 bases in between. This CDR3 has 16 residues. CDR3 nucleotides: TGTGCCAGCAGTTTATCCCCGTCGGGGATGGATGAAAAACTGTTTTTT. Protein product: CASSLSPSGMDEKLFF.

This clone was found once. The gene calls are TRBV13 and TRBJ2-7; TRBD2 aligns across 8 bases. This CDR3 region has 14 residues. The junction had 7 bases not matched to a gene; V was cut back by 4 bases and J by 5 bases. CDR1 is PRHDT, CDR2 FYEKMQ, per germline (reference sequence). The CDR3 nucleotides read TGTGCCAGCAGCTCGGGACTAGGTGTCCACGAGCAGTACTTC. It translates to CASSSGLGVHEQYF.

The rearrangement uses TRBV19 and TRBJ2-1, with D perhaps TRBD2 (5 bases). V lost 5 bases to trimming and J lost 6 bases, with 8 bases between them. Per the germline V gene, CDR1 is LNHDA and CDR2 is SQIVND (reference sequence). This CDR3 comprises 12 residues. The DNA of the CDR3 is TGTGCCAGTAGTTGGACTGCCAATGAGCAGTTCTTC. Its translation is CASSWTANEQFF.

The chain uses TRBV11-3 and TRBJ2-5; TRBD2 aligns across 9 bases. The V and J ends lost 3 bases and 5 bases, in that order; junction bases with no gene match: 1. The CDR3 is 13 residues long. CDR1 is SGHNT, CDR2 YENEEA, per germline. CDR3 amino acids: CASSFTSGETQYF. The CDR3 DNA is TGTGCCAGCAGCTTCACTAGCGGGGAGACCCAGTACTTC.

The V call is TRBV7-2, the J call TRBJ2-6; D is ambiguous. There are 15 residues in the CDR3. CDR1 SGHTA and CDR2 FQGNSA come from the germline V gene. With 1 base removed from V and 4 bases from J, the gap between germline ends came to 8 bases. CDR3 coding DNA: TGTGCCAGCAGCTTAGAGTCTAACGGGGCCAACGTCCTGACTTTC. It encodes CASSLESNGANVLTF.

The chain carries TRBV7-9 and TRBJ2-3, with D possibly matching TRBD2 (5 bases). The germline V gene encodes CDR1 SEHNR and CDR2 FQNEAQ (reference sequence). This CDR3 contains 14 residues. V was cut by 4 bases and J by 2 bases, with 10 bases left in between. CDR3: CASSSGLFTDTQYF. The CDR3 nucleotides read TGTGCCAGCAGCTCCGGACTTTTCACAGATACGCAGTATTTT.

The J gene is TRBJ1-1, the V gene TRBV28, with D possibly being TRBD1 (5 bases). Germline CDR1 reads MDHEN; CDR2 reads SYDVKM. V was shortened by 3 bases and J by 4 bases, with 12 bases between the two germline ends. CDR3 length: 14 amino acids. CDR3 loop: CASSFMQGRTEAFF. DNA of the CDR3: TGTGCCAGCAGTTTCATGCAGGGCCGCACTGAAGCTTTCTTT.

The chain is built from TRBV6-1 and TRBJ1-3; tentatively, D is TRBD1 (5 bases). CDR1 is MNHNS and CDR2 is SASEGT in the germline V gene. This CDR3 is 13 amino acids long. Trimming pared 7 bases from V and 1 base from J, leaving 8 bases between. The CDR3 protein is CASTRGSGNTIYF. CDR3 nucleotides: TGTGCCAGCACGCGGGGGTCTGGAAACACCATATATTTT.

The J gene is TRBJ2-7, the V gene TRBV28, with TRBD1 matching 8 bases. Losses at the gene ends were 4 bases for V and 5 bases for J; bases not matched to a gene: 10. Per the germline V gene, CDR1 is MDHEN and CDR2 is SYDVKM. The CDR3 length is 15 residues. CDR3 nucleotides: TGTGCCAGCAGTTCGTCGGGTCAGGGGGCCCACGAGCAGTACTTC. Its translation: CASSSSGQGAHEQYF. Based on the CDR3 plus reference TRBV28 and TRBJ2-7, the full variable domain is DVKVTQSSRYLVKRTGEKVFLECVQDMDHENMFWYRQDPGLGLRLIYFSYDVKMKEKGDIPEGYSVSREKKERFSLILESASTNQTSMYLCASSSSGQGAHEQYFGPGTRLTVT.

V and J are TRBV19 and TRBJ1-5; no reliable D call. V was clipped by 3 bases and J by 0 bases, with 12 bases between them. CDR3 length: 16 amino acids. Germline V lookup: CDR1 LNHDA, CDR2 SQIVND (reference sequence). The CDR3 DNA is TGTGCCAGTAGTATTCCCCCACGGGATAGCAATCAGCCCCAGCATTTT. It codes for CASSIPPRDSNQPQHF.

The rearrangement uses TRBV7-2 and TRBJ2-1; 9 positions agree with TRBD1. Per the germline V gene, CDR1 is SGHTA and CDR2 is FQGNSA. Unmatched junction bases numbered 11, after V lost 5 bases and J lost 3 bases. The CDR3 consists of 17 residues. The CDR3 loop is CASSLTPGDRDYNEQFF. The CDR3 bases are TGTGCCAGCAGCCTTACACCGGGGGACAGGGACTACAATGAGCAGTTCTTC.

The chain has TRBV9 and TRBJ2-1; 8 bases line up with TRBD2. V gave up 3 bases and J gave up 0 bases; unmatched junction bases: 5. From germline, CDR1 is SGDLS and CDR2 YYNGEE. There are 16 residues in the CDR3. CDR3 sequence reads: CASSGSGTSSYNEQFF. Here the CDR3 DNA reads TGTGCCAGCAGCGGATCCGGGACTAGCTCCTACAATGAGCAGTTCTTC.

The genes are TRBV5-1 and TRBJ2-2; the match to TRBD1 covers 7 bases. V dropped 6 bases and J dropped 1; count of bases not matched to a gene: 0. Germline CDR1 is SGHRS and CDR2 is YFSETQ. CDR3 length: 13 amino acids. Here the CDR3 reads CASNRGNTGELFF. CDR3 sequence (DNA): TGCGCCAGCAACAGGGGGAACACCGGGGAGCTGTTTTTT.